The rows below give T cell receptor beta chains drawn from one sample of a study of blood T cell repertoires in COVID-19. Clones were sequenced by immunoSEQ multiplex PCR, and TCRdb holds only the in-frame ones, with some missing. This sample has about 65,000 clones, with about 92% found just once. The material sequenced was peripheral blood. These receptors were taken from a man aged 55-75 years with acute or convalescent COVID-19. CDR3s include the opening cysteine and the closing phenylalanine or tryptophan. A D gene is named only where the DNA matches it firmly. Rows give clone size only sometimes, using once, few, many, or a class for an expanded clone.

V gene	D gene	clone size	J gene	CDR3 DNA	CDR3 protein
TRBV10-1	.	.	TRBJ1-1	TGCGCCAGCAGTGATTCTTTTCCTCTGGGCCTCATGAACACTGAAGCTTTCTTT	CASSDSFPLGLMNTEAFF
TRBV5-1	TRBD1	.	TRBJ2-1	TGCGCCAGTAGCCAAGGACAGGGGCCGAATGAGCAGTTCTTC	CASSQGQGPNEQFF
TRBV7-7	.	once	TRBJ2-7	TGTGCCAGCAGCTTAACAGCTGGCTACGAGCAGTACTTC	CASSLTAGYEQYF
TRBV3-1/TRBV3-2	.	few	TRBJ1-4	TGTGCCAGCAGCCACGCAGCTACTGGGGGGAAACTGTTTTTT	CASSHAATGGKLFF
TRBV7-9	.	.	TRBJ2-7	TGTGCCAGCAGCTCCACACACGAGCAGTACTTC	CASSSTHEQYF
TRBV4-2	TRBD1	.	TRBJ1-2	TGTGCCAGCAGCAGGGACAGGTTACTTCGGAGGGATGGCTACACCTTC	CASSRDRLLRRDGYTF
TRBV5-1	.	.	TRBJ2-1	TGCGCCAGCAGCTTGGAGGCAGGGATCTACAATGAGCAGTTCTTC	CASSLEAGIYNEQFF
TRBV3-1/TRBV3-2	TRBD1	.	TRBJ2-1	TGTGCCAGCAGCCAAGCCGGGACAGGACTCTACAATGAGCAGTTCTTC	CASSQAGTGLYNEQFF
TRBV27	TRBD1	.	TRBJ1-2	TGTGCCAGCAGCTCCGGACAGGGCCTCTATGGCTACACCTTC	CASSSGQGLYGYTF
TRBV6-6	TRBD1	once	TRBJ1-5	TGTGCCAGCAGTTACCTGGCGGGACAGGGAGGTCAGCCCCAGCATTTT	CASSYLAGQGGQPQHF
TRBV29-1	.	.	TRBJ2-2	TGCAGCGGTAGTTCCCCCGGGGAGCTGTTTTTT	CSGSSPGELFF
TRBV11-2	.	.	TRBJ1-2	TGTGCCAGCAGCCAGGACGGACTGGGGGGCTACACCTTC	CASSQDGLGGYTF
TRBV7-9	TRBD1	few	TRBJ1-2	TGTGCCAGCAGCCAGATTCCAACAGGGGCTAACTATGGCTACACCTTC	CASSQIPTGANYGYTF
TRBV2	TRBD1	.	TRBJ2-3	TGTGCCAGCAGTCTGCGGACAGGGGGTCTCAGCACAGATACGCAGTATTTT	CASSLRTGGLSTDTQYF
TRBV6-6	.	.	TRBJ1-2	TGTGCCAGCAGGTCCGGTAATGGCTACACCTTC	CASRSGNGYTF